This T cell receptor beta chain appears in the sequencing data of a study of molecular identifiers for immune sequencing clone quantification. This clonotype came up a few times. TCRdb recomputed calls from the PCR reads with MiXCR, one row per CDR3 protein. The repertoire holds some 650,000 distinct CDR3 sequences, with 15% to 20% as singletons. Germline CDR1 reads DFQATT; CDR2 reads SNEGSKA (reference sequence). This CDR3 has 11 residues. Trimming shortened V by 3 bases and J by 6 bases, and 8 bases separated the two germline ends. The sequence came from a human donor in good health. Some libraries in this study had Jurkat cell RNA spiked in. The V gene is TRBV20-1, the J gene TRBJ1-1; no clear D. Source material: naive CD8+ T cells from blood, with Jurkat cell RNA spiked in. Described subset: FACS-sorted CD8+CD4-CCR7+CD45RA+ naive T cells. The CDR3 spells CSASDGAEAFF. DNA for the CDR3: TGCAGTGCTAGCGACGGGGCTGAAGCTTTCTTT.